This TCR beta chain was documented in a study of CD8+ T cells in alopecia areata. Treatment described: oral pan-JAK inhibitor, 5-10 mg twice daily. The germline V and J ends were trimmed by 0 bases and 2 bases, with 11 bases remaining between them. This CDR3 has 15 amino acids. Germline CDR1 and CDR2: SGHRS and YFSETQ. It was cDNA, reverse transcribed from extracted RNA, that served as the sequencing template. Profiling relied on immunoSEQ multiplex PCR, and the TCRdb table lists in-frame clones only, not all of them. Found here are approximately 45,000 clones, about 71% of them singletons; the top ten hold 20% to 25%. In regard to this clone: Antigen: not known.

Whole-study results and caveats: Researchers report lesional scalp, most notably alopecia totalis/universalis, outstripped normal scalp in clonality. Scalp clonality dropped significantly under tofacitinib, as did expanded CD8+ top-100 clones. Because one nonresponder was included, the link of baseline CD8+ expansion to response is considered uncertain.

The chain carries TRBV5-1 and TRBJ2-5; tentatively, D is TRBD1 (5 bases). The clonotype originates from a human donor with alopecia areata. The specimen comprised CD8+ T cells sorted from blood, sampled at week 4, from a patient treated with tofacitinib. The CDR3 region is CASSLAQGRQETQYF. In nucleotides, the CDR3 is TGCGCCAGCAGCTTGGCGCAGGGTAGGCAAGAGACCCAGTACTTC.